One and the same sample provided the 10 T cell receptor beta chains below, sequenced in a study of blood T cells in healthy people across ages. A second roughly 7 to 12 cycle PCR used barcoded and J-beta primers. TCRdb reanalysed the 5' RACE reads using MiXCR and keeps one entry per CDR3 protein. The sample lists about 2 million distinct CDR3 sequences; around 50% were seen once. The sample was blood. All receptors come from a woman between 40 and 55 years old in good health.

The chain employs TRBV6-6 and TRBJ1-5; D gene ambiguous. The CDR3 is made up of 12 amino acids. The ends were cut back, 2 bases at V and 11 bases at J, with 10 bases in the middle. CDR1 and CDR2 from the germline V gene are MNHNY and SVGAGI (reference sequence). CDR3 coding DNA: TGTGCCAGCAGTTACGAGGGTAGCGCCCAGCATTTT. Translated, it gives CASSYEGSAQHF.

V usage is TRBV5-1 and J usage is TRBJ2-4, with 8 nucleotides matching TRBD1. The germline V gene has CDR1 SGHRS and CDR2 YFSETQ. CDR3 length: 15 residues. Germline trimming cut 4 bases from V and 3 bases from J; bases unmatched to any gene: 6. Written as DNA, the CDR3 is TGCGCCAGCAGCCGGGACAGGCAGGTCAAAAACATTCAGTACTTC. This codes for CASSRDRQVKNIQYF.

The rearrangement joins TRBV24-1 to TRBJ2-1, with TRBD1 matching over 7 bases. Germline V gene lookup returns CDR1 KGHDR and CDR2 SFDVKD. There are 15 residues in the CDR3. V lost 6 bases and J lost 0; bases outside the gene matches: 4. CDR3 in amino acids: CATSPQGSSYNEQFF. CDR3 sequence (DNA): TGTGCCACCAGTCCACAGGGGAGCTCCTACAATGAGCAGTTCTTC.

The genes are TRBV9 and TRBJ2-4, with D perhaps TRBD2 (5 bases). The end of the DNA fits TRBJ2-5 better, so the J call may be wrong. The CDR3 covers 15 residues. Germline assignment: CDR1 SGDLS and CDR2 YYNGEE. The CDR3 protein is CASSPIGRRQETQYF. The DNA of the CDR3 is TGTGCCAGCAGCCCCATCGGCAGGAGGCAAGAGACCCAGTACTTC.

This chain joins TRBV7-2 and TRBJ2-1; 10 bases align to TRBD2. The germline CDR1 and CDR2 sequences are SGHTA and FQGNSA. Trimming took 5 bases from V and 6 from J; bases not matched to a gene: 10. The CDR3 sequence is 16 residues long. CDR3 sequence: CASSGTGLATPNEQFF. The DNA for the CDR3 is TGTGCCAGCAGCGGAACGGGACTAGCGACCCCCAATGAGCAGTTCTTC.

The chain employs TRBV4-1 and TRBJ2-4; D is perhaps TRBD2 (5 bases). This CDR3 spans 14 amino acids. Germline loops: CDR1 MGHRA, CDR2 YSYEKL. Trimming took 1 base from V and 8 from J, leaving 12 bases between them. DNA of the CDR3: TGCGCCAGCAGCCAAGCTGGACTTGGGGACATTCAGTACTTC. Its translation: CASSQAGLGDIQYF.

The genes are TRBV25-1 and TRBJ2-5; the match to TRBD2 covers 8 bases. V lost 3 bases, J lost 5 bases, and 5 bases stayed unmatched. This CDR3 contains 14 residues. CDR1 is MGHDK and CDR2 is SYGVNS in the germline V gene. The CDR3 region is CASSDIAGRETQYF. The CDR3 DNA is TGTGCCAGCAGTGATATAGCGGGGCGGGAGACCCAGTACTTC.

CDR3 DNA sequence: TGCAGTGCGGGGGGGCGGCGGGGTTCCTACAATGAGCAGTTCTTC. Its translation is CSAGGRRGSYNEQFF. The chain recombines TRBV20-1 with TRBJ2-1; a possible D gene is TRBD2 (7 bases). The CDR3 length is 15 residues. Trimming took 6 bases from V and 1 from J, leaving 16 bases between them. Germline loops: CDR1 DFQATT, CDR2 SNEGSKA (reference sequence).

The chain carries TRBV5-1 and TRBJ2-3; D is unresolved. The V end lost 4 bases, the J end lost 1 base, and 13 bases lay between the germline ends. Germline-derived CDR1 and CDR2 are SGHRS and YFSETQ. CDR3 length equals 15 residues. The CDR3 nucleotides are TGCGCCAGCAGCAACACGGCCTCGGGCACAGATACGCAGTATTTT. Its translation is CASSNTASGTDTQYF.

This clonotype was recorded a few times. V gene TRBV5-5 combines with J gene TRBJ2-7, with a tentative D call TRBD1 (6 bases). Trimming left V 3 bases short and J 2 bases short, with 12 bases between. Germline values: CDR1 SGHKS, CDR2 YYEKEE (reference sequence). This CDR3 contains 14 residues. CDR3 sequence reads: CASSSTGMAYEQYF. CDR3 DNA sequence: TGTGCCAGCAGCTCCACAGGGATGGCCTACGAGCAGTACTTC.